The T cell receptor beta chain described here comes from a study of Ad26.COV2.S vaccination and SARS-CoV-2 variants. This CDR3 contains 14 residues. V lost 5 bases, J lost 5 bases, and 12 bases lay in between. Germline CDR1 and CDR2: SGHNT and YENEEA. Only in-frame clones appear in the TCRdb table, and some are missing; sequencing was by immunoSEQ multiplex PCR. This sample yields over 300,000 clones, of which 80% to 90% are seen a single time; more than 7% belongs to the top ten. Documented treatment: about 20 received Ad26.COV2.S at low or high dose, single or two shots; roughly five received placebo; per-sample allocation not given. After the first vaccine or placebo injection, samples were drawn on day 63.

The rearrangement uses TRBV11-3 and TRBJ2-2, with a tentative D call TRBD2 (7 bases). The receptor was isolated from a person between 18 and 60 years old who received the Ad26.COV2.S COVID-19 vaccine or a placebo. This specimen was peripheral blood, taken in a trial of Ad26.COV2.S vaccine versus placebo. CDR3 coding DNA: TGTGCCAGCAGCCGGGGGGCGGGAACCGGGGAGCTGTTTTTT. Its protein is CASSRGAGTGELFF.